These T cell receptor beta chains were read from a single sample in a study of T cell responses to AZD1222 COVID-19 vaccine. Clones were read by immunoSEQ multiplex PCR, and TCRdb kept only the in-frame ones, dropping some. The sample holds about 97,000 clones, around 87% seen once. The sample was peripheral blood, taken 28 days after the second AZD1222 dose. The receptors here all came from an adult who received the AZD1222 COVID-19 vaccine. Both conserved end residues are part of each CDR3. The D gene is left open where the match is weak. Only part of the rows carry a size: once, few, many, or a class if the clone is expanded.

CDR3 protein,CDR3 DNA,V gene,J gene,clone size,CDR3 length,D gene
CASSVSTGELFF,TGTGCCAGCAGCGTAAGCACCGGGGAGCTGTTTTTT,TRBV9,TRBJ2-2,few,12,NA
CASSLVGQENPGYTF,TGCGCCAGCAGCTTGGTAGGACAGGAGAATCCTGGCTACACCTTC,TRBV5-1,TRBJ1-2,NA,15,TRBD1
CASSYAAGYNEQFF,TGTGCCAGCAGCTACGCTGCGGGATACAATGAGCAGTTCTTC,TRBV7-3,TRBJ2-1,NA,14,NA
CASSQAGVSLAGAGELFF,TGTGCCAGCAGCCAAGCGGGGGTTAGTCTGGCGGGAGCCGGGGAGCTGTTTTTT,TRBV3-1/TRBV3-2,TRBJ2-2,NA,18,TRBD2
CATSSFAGGDGQPQHF,TGTGCCACCAGCAGCTTTGCTGGGGGGGACGGGCAGCCCCAGCATTTT,TRBV15,TRBJ1-5,once,16,NA
CASSPPSDSEKLFF,TGTGCCAGCAGCCCCCCTTCCGACTCCGAAAAACTGTTTTTT,TRBV7-8,TRBJ1-4,NA,14,NA
CASRESVRSTDTQYF,TGTGCCAGCAGGGAATCAGTGAGAAGCACAGATACGCAGTATTTT,TRBV9,TRBJ2-3,NA,15,NA
CASSPLSQGGYGYTF,TGTGCCAGCTCACCACTATCCCAGGGAGGATATGGCTACACCTTC,TRBV18,TRBJ1-2,few,15,NA
CASRSGEGQPQHF,TGTGCAAGTCGCTCGGGGGAGGGTCAGCCCCAGCATTTT,TRBV12-2,TRBJ1-5,once,13,NA
CSVGKDSQETQYF,TGCAGCGTTGGTAAGGACTCTCAAGAGACCCAGTACTTC,TRBV29-1,TRBJ2-5,NA,13,NA
CSAGSYEQYF,TGCAGTGCCGGGAGTTACGAGCAGTACTTC,TRBV20-1,TRBJ2-7,NA,10,NA
CASSQDEGGSGANVLTF,TGCGCCAGCAGCCAAGATGAGGGGGGCTCTGGGGCCAACGTCCTGACTTTC,TRBV4-3,TRBJ2-6,medium-sized,17,NA
CASSKTLRSYEQYF,TGCGCCAGCAGCAAAACCTTGCGGAGCTACGAGCAGTACTTC,TRBV4-1,TRBJ2-7,NA,14,NA
CASSIGSEKAFF,TGTGCCAGTAGTATAGGCAGCGAAAAAGCTTTCTTT,TRBV19,TRBJ1-1,NA,12,NA
CASSLSLAVSYEQYF,TGTGCCAGCAGCTTGTCACTAGCGGTTTCCTACGAGCAGTACTTC,TRBV7-2,TRBJ2-7,NA,15,TRBD2
CASSPENSGTEAFF,TGTGCCAGCTCACCGGAGAACTCGGGCACTGAAGCTTTCTTT,TRBV18,TRBJ1-1,NA,14,NA